This T cell receptor beta chain derives from a study of blood T cell repertoires in COVID-19. At the level of the study: Some COVID-19 samples were acute and others convalescent; all came from the United States, Italy and Spain. PBMCs, B-cell-depleted T cells, or T cells were the source of the cDNA or gDNA that made up the material.

The table lists this clone with a count of one. Germline V gene data show CDR1 as LNHDA and CDR2 as SQIVND (reference sequence). The CDR3 has 15 residues. V lost 3 bases and J 7 bases, leaving 15 bases between the germline ends. As originally analysed: Amplification of reference gene primers provided the estimated nucleated cell counts. The repertoire was sequenced with immunoSEQ multiplex PCR; TCRdb's copy has only in-frame clones and lacks some. Clonal size and the V and J genes are those of that table, whereas D and trimming came from the DNA. There are about 250,000 clones in the sample; around 83% occur only once, and roughly 7.8% lies in the top ten.

What was sequenced was peripheral blood. This receptor was identified in a man aged 35 to 55 with active or convalescent COVID-19. The rearrangement links TRBV19 to TRBJ2-2; D might be TRBD1 (5 bases). The DNA of the CDR3 is TGTGCCAGTAGTATTAATAGGGGCGGCGGCGGGGAGCTGTTTTTT. This sequence encodes CASSINRGGGGELFF.